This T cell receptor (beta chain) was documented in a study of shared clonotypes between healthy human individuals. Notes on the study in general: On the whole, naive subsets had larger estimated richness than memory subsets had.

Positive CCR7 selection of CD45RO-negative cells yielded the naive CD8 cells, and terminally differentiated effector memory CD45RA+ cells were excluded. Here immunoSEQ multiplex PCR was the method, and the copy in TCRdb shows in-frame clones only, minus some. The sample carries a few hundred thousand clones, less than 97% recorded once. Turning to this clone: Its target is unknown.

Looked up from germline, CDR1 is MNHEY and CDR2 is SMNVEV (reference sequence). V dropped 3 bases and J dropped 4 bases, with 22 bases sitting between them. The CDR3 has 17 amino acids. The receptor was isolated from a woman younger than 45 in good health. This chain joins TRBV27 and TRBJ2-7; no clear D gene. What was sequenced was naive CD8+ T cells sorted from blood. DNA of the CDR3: TGTGCCAGCAGTTTCTCCCCGTCTTCCCCCGTATCGTACGAGCAGTACTTC. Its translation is CASSFSPSSPVSYEQYF.